A selection of T cell receptor beta chains follows, all from one sample in a study of blood T cell repertoires in COVID-19. The assay was immunoSEQ multiplex PCR, and TCRdb's table has in-frame clones only and misses some. The sample lists 200,000 to 300,000 clones, over 75% seen once, with around 2.5% in the top ten. The specimen was peripheral blood. All receptors derive from a woman aged 45-65 years with acute or convalescent COVID-19. Each CDR3 is given with its conserved first and last residue. Fields, in order: J gene, V gene, clone size, D gene, CDR3 DNA, CDR3 protein. The D gene is left open where the match is weak. Some rows mark clone size as missing; the rest say once, few, many or name a class of expanded clone.

j_gene: TRBJ2-4
v_gene: TRBV9
abundance: once
d_gene: TRBD2
CDR3nt: TGTGCCAGCAGCCTGCGGGAGGATAAAAACATTCAGTACTTC
CDR3aa: CASSLREDKNIQYF

j_gene: TRBJ2-6
v_gene: TRBV5-4
abundance: NA
d_gene: TRBD1
CDR3nt: TGTGCCAGCAGCGTTGGGGGGACAGGCTCTGGGGCCAACGTCCTGACTTTC
CDR3aa: CASSVGGTGSGANVLTF

j_gene: TRBJ2-6
v_gene: TRBV6-2/TRBV6-3
abundance: NA
d_gene: NA
CDR3nt: TGTGCCAGCAGTTACCCCTTCGGGGCCAACGTCCTGACTTTC
CDR3aa: CASSYPFGANVLTF

j_gene: TRBJ1-1
v_gene: TRBV5-6
abundance: once
d_gene: NA
CDR3nt: TGTGCCAGCAGCTTGGGTATATCGAACACTGAAGCTTTCTTT
CDR3aa: CASSLGISNTEAFF

j_gene: TRBJ1-2
v_gene: TRBV5-1
abundance: NA
d_gene: TRBD1
CDR3nt: TGCGCCAGCAGCTTGGGGGACAGGTCCTATGGCTACACCTTC
CDR3aa: CASSLGDRSYGYTF

j_gene: TRBJ1-2
v_gene: TRBV9
abundance: NA
d_gene: TRBD1
CDR3nt: TGTGCCAGCAGCGTAGCCGGGACAGGGGCTCCACTCGACTATGGCTACACCTTC
CDR3aa: CASSVAGTGAPLDYGYTF

j_gene: TRBJ1-6
v_gene: TRBV12-3/TRBV12-4
abundance: NA
d_gene: NA
CDR3nt: TGTGCCAGCAGTTTTAACCGAGCGCCCCTCCACTTT
CDR3aa: CASSFNRAPLHF

j_gene: TRBJ2-3
v_gene: TRBV5-1
abundance: NA
d_gene: NA
CDR3nt: TGCGCCAGCAGAATACTGGCGGGAAGGGCAGATACGCAGTATTTT
CDR3aa: CASRILAGRADTQYF

j_gene: TRBJ1-4
v_gene: TRBV4-3
abundance: NA
d_gene: TRBD1
CDR3nt: TGCGCCAGCAGCCAAGCTCCCCCGGGACAGGGAAGTGAAAAACTGTTTTTT
CDR3aa: CASSQAPPGQGSEKLFF

j_gene: TRBJ1-1
v_gene: TRBV29-1
abundance: NA
d_gene: NA
CDR3nt: TGCAGCGTTGTAAATGTTGGGGGCTTTGGAGCTTTCTTT
CDR3aa: CSVVNVGGFGAFF

j_gene: TRBJ2-7
v_gene: TRBV28
abundance: NA
d_gene: TRBD1
CDR3nt: TGTGCCAGCAGTTTTCTCATCCGACAGGGGGGGGACGAGCAGTACTTC
CDR3aa: CASSFLIRQGGDEQYF

j_gene: TRBJ1-6
v_gene: TRBV7-2
abundance: NA
d_gene: NA
CDR3nt: TGTGCCAGCAGCTTAGCCGCAGGGTCCACTTCACCCCTCCACTTT
CDR3aa: CASSLAAGSTSPLHF

j_gene: TRBJ2-7
v_gene: TRBV29-1
abundance: NA
d_gene: NA
CDR3nt: TGCAGCGTTGTACCCGGGTTGGGAGGCGAGCAGTACTTC
CDR3aa: CSVVPGLGGEQYF

j_gene: TRBJ1-1
v_gene: TRBV5-6
abundance: NA
d_gene: TRBD1
CDR3nt: TGTGCCAGCAGTTCGACAGACAGGGGGCGAAAAGCTTTCTTT
CDR3aa: CASSSTDRGRKAFF

j_gene: TRBJ2-3
v_gene: TRBV2
abundance: NA
d_gene: NA
CDR3nt: TGTGCCAGCAGTAAACAGGGAACGACAGATACGCAGTATTTT
CDR3aa: CASSKQGTTDTQYF

j_gene: TRBJ2-3
v_gene: TRBV28
abundance: once
d_gene: TRBD2
CDR3nt: TGTGCCAGCAGGGGGACTATTCAAGATACGCAGTATTTT
CDR3aa: CASRGTIQDTQYF

j_gene: TRBJ2-1
v_gene: TRBV3-1/TRBV3-2
abundance: NA
d_gene: TRBD2
CDR3nt: TGTGCCAGCAGCCAAGTGGGTAGCGGGCACAATGAGCAGTTCTTC
CDR3aa: CASSQVGSGHNEQFF

j_gene: TRBJ1-5
v_gene: TRBV15
abundance: NA
d_gene: NA
CDR3nt: TGTGCCACCAGCAGCCACAGAAGCAATCAGCCCCAGCATTTT
CDR3aa: CATSSHRSNQPQHF

j_gene: TRBJ2-1
v_gene: TRBV30
abundance: NA
d_gene: NA
CDR3nt: TGTGCCTGGAGTGTCCGTTATGAGCAGTTCTTC
CDR3aa: CAWSVRYEQFF

j_gene: TRBJ2-1
v_gene: TRBV9
abundance: NA
d_gene: TRBD2
CDR3nt: TGTGCCAGCAGCCAACTAGCGGACTTGAATGAGCAGTTCTTC
CDR3aa: CASSQLADLNEQFF

j_gene: TRBJ1-6
v_gene: TRBV2
abundance: NA
d_gene: TRBD1
CDR3nt: TGTGCCAGCAACACGGGACAGAGCAATTCACCCCTCCACTTT
CDR3aa: CASNTGQSNSPLHF

j_gene: TRBJ1-1
v_gene: TRBV18
abundance: NA
d_gene: NA
CDR3nt: TGTGCCAGCGCGGGACGGTCGAACACTGAAGCTTTCTTT
CDR3aa: CASAGRSNTEAFF

j_gene: TRBJ1-3
v_gene: TRBV6-5
abundance: NA
d_gene: NA
CDR3nt: TGTGCCAGCAAGCAGGGCATTTCTGGAAACACCATATATTTT
CDR3aa: CASKQGISGNTIYF

j_gene: TRBJ2-3
v_gene: TRBV18
abundance: NA
d_gene: TRBD1
CDR3nt: TGTGCCAGCTCACCACGAACAGGGGGCCCAGATACGCAGTATTTT
CDR3aa: CASSPRTGGPDTQYF

j_gene: TRBJ2-5
v_gene: TRBV27
abundance: NA
d_gene: NA
CDR3nt: TGTGCCAGTCCCACGCGGGGTGGAGAGACCCAGTACTTC
CDR3aa: CASPTRGGETQYF

j_gene: TRBJ1-5
v_gene: TRBV27
abundance: NA
d_gene: NA
CDR3nt: TGTGCCAGCAGTTTCACAGGGTTCAATCAGCCCCAGCATTTT
CDR3aa: CASSFTGFNQPQHF

j_gene: TRBJ1-1
v_gene: TRBV30
abundance: NA
d_gene: NA
CDR3nt: TGTGCCTGGAGTGATTTGGCTAACACTGAAGCTTTCTTT
CDR3aa: CAWSDLANTEAFF

j_gene: TRBJ1-2
v_gene: TRBV19
abundance: NA
d_gene: TRBD1
CDR3nt: TGTGCCAGTAGTATACGCCGGGACAGGGACTATGGCTACACCTTC
CDR3aa: CASSIRRDRDYGYTF

j_gene: TRBJ1-2
v_gene: TRBV5-1
abundance: NA
d_gene: TRBD1
CDR3nt: TGCGCCAGCAGCCCTCAGACAGGGGGGGATGGCTACACCTTC
CDR3aa: CASSPQTGGDGYTF

j_gene: TRBJ2-5
v_gene: TRBV5-8
abundance: NA
d_gene: TRBD1
CDR3nt: TGTGCCAGCAGCTTAAACACCGGGACAGGGAGGGGAGAGACCCAGTACTTC
CDR3aa: CASSLNTGTGRGETQYF

j_gene: TRBJ2-3
v_gene: TRBV4-1
abundance: NA
d_gene: TRBD2
CDR3nt: TGCGCCAGCAGCCAAGTTCCGGGACTAGCGGGAGGGCCAGATACGCAGTATTTT
CDR3aa: CASSQVPGLAGGPDTQYF

j_gene: TRBJ2-3
v_gene: TRBV6-2/TRBV6-3
abundance: NA
d_gene: TRBD2
CDR3nt: TGTGCCAGCGGCCGACTAGCGGGACGGGATACGCAGTATTTT
CDR3aa: CASGRLAGRDTQYF

j_gene: TRBJ2-7
v_gene: TRBV19
abundance: NA
d_gene: NA
CDR3nt: TGTGCCAGTAGTCTCAAGCCCGGCTACGAGCAGTACTTC
CDR3aa: CASSLKPGYEQYF

j_gene: TRBJ2-3
v_gene: TRBV5-1
abundance: NA
d_gene: TRBD2
CDR3nt: TGCGCCAGCAGCAATAGCGGGGGGCACTTCACAGATACGCAGTATTTT
CDR3aa: CASSNSGGHFTDTQYF

j_gene: TRBJ2-5
v_gene: TRBV12-3/TRBV12-4
abundance: NA
d_gene: TRBD1
CDR3nt: TGTGCCAGCAGATGGACAGGACAAGAGACCCAGTACTTC
CDR3aa: CASRWTGQETQYF

j_gene: TRBJ1-1
v_gene: TRBV5-1
abundance: NA
d_gene: NA
CDR3nt: TGCGCCAGCAGCTTCGGAGGGGCTGAAGCTTTCTTT
CDR3aa: CASSFGGAEAFF

j_gene: TRBJ2-1
v_gene: TRBV19
abundance: NA
d_gene: NA
CDR3nt: TGTGCCAGTAGTATCGGGACTCCAGAGCAACCCTTTTACAATGAGCAGTTCTTC
CDR3aa: CASSIGTPEQPFYNEQFF

j_gene: TRBJ2-7
v_gene: TRBV10-3
abundance: NA
d_gene: NA
CDR3nt: TGTGCCATCGCAGCGCGGGACAGAGACGCAACCTACGAGCAGTACTTC
CDR3aa: CAIAARDRDATYEQYF

j_gene: TRBJ2-7
v_gene: TRBV2
abundance: few
d_gene: TRBD2
CDR3nt: TGTGCCAGCAGTAGCGGACTAGCGGGAGACGAGCAGTACTTC
CDR3aa: CASSSGLAGDEQYF

j_gene: TRBJ2-7
v_gene: TRBV7-2
abundance: NA
d_gene: TRBD2
CDR3nt: TGTGCCAGCAGCTTTGCGGCTAGCGGGAGGTTGGGGACCTACGAGCAGTACTTC
CDR3aa: CASSFAASGRLGTYEQYF

j_gene: TRBJ2-4
v_gene: TRBV4-3
abundance: NA
d_gene: TRBD2
CDR3nt: TGCGCCAGCAGCCAAGGGACCGGGACTAGCGGGAGGGTAGCCAAAAACATTCAGTACTTC
CDR3aa: CASSQGTGTSGRVAKNIQYF

j_gene: TRBJ1-1
v_gene: TRBV18
abundance: NA
d_gene: NA
CDR3nt: TGTGCCAGCTCACCCCGGACAATCATGAACACTGAAGCTTTCTTT
CDR3aa: CASSPRTIMNTEAFF

j_gene: TRBJ2-1
v_gene: TRBV29-1
abundance: NA
d_gene: NA
CDR3nt: TGCAGCGTTGAGGGGCAGAGCTCCTACAATGAGCAGTTCTTC
CDR3aa: CSVEGQSSYNEQFF

j_gene: TRBJ1-3
v_gene: TRBV11-1
abundance: NA
d_gene: NA
CDR3nt: TGTGCCAGCAGCCTAGCTACTTGGTCTGGAAACACCATATATTTT
CDR3aa: CASSLATWSGNTIYF

j_gene: TRBJ2-3
v_gene: TRBV3-1/TRBV3-2
abundance: NA
d_gene: NA
CDR3nt: TGTGCCAGCAGCCATAATGGGCGTTCAGATACGCAGTATTTT
CDR3aa: CASSHNGRSDTQYF

j_gene: TRBJ2-2
v_gene: TRBV5-1
abundance: NA
d_gene: NA
CDR3nt: TGCGCCAGCAGCCCTGCCCCCCGCGGGGTGAACACCGGGGAGCTGTTTTTT
CDR3aa: CASSPAPRGVNTGELFF